The T cell receptor (beta chain) described here comes from a study of breast tumors, draining lymph nodes, adjacent tissues. Axillary draining lymph nodes of breast cancer patients supplied the node samples. TCRdb recomputed calls from the multiplex PCR reads with MiXCR, one row per CDR3 protein. The sample has roughly 220,000 distinct CDR3 sequences, nearly 35% seen once; the top ten hold about 3.9%. The CDR3 has 15 residues. CDR1 is SGHVS, CDR2 FNYEAQ, per germline. Concerning this clonotype: The junction departs from the called germline gene at one end, perhaps through a read error.

Sequencing used axillary lymph node tissue. This rearrangement joins TRBV7-6 to TRBJ2-2; 13 bases map to TRBD2. The receptor's source is a female donor with breast cancer. Some clones in this sample may be carry-over from other donors' samples. CDR3 sequence reads: CAGSGLAGDIGELLF. The CDR3 nucleotides read TGTGCCGGCAGCGGACTAGCGGGAGACATCGGGGAGCTGCTTTTT.